The entry below gives a single T cell receptor beta chain sequence along with its context. The CDR3 sequence is 13 residues long. Germline CDR1 is SEHNR and CDR2 is FQNEAQ (reference sequence). Trimming removed 6 bases at V and 7 bases at J, with 12 bases between. This sample is part of a study of control samples from healthy donors and cancer patients. TCRdb's table, derived via immunoSEQ multiplex PCR, lists solely in-frame clones and lacks some. The data show 120,000 or so clones, about nine tenths seen once. Sequenced sample: blood. This TCR was sampled from a man aged 40-49 years in good health. V gene TRBV7-9 combines with J gene TRBJ1-4; D unresolved. The CDR3 region is CASSIRASEKLFF. For the CDR3, the DNA is TGTGCCAGCAGTATTAGGGCCAGTGAAAAACTGTTTTTT.